The 29 T cell receptor beta chains presented below share a single source sample, sequenced in a study of T cell repertoires in cytomegalovirus infection. Using its own MiXCR run on the reads, TCRdb lists one record per CDR3 protein. The repertoire holds about 920,000 distinct CDR3 sequences, with roughly 30% as singletons. What these receptors recognize is not known. This specimen consisted of cultured CD8+ T cells from PBMCs, obtained from culture after CMV antigen stimulation. The receptors were sampled from a human donor in good health (CMV status not recorded). Some clones in this sample may be carry-over from other donors' samples.

The J gene is TRBJ2-7, the V gene TRBV12-3 or TRBV12-4; D remains ambiguous. The CDR3 covers 11 residues. Trimming shortened V by 8 bases and J by 4 bases, and 9 bases separated the two germline ends. The CDR3 loop reads CASGRVYEQYF. Written as DNA, the CDR3 is TGTGCCAGCGGTAGGGTTTACGAGCAGTACTTC.

The sample holds many counts of this clonotype. The chain uses TRBV7-2 and TRBJ1-1; D gene uncertain. The V and J ends lost 5 bases and 0 bases respectively, with 16 bases between them. The CDR3 is 16 amino acids. The germline gives CDR1 SGHTA, CDR2 FQGNSA. The CDR3 region has the DNA TGTGCCAGCAGCCGAGCGGCCTTCTCTTTGAACACTGAAGCTTTCTTT. Translating gives CASSRAAFSLNTEAFF. Variable domain in full (rest from reference TRBV7-2 and TRBJ1-1): GAGVSQSPSNKVTEKGKDVELRCDPISGHTALYWYRQSLGQGLEFLIYFQGNSAPDKSGLPSDRFSAERTGGSVSTLTIQRTQQEDSAVYLCASSRAAFSLNTEAFFGQGTRLTVV.

This clonotype came up many times. The rearrangement links TRBV6-5 to TRBJ2-7; tentative D call: TRBD2 (6 bases). V lost 0 bases to trimming and J lost 2 bases, with 8 bases between them. Looked up from germline, CDR1 is MNHEY and CDR2 is SVGAGI. The CDR3 runs 14 residues. The chain's CDR3 is CASSYSGGTYEQYF. The DNA for the CDR3 is TGTGCCAGCAGTTACTCGGGGGGAACCTACGAGCAGTACTTC.

The rearrangement links TRBV5-6 to TRBJ2-7; 8 nucleotides align to TRBD1. In germline, CDR1 is SGHDT, CDR2 YYEEEE. The V and J ends lost 2 bases and 2 bases, in that order; junction bases with no gene match: 9. The length of the CDR3 is 16 residues. This CDR3 is CASSFIGPTGAYEQYV. The DNA for the CDR3 is TGTGCCAGCAGCTTTATAGGACCGACAGGGGCCTACGAGCAGTACGTC.

The V and J genes are TRBV5-6 and TRBJ2-1, with D perhaps matching TRBD2 (5 bases). Germline CDR1 and CDR2: SGHDT and YYEEEE. The CDR3 runs to 16 residues. V lost 4 bases and J 0 bases, leaving 14 bases between the germline ends. This CDR3 reads CASSIGSTISYNEQFF. DNA of the CDR3: TGTGCCAGCAGCATCGGGTCGACTATCTCCTACAATGAGCAGTTCTTC.

This clonotype was observed a few times. The chain joins TRBV7-9 to TRBJ1-1; D uncertain. Germline V gene sequence: CDR1 SEHNR, CDR2 FQNEAQ (reference sequence). The length of the CDR3 is 12 residues. V lost 5 bases and J 7 bases, leaving 11 bases between the germline ends. Here the CDR3 DNA reads TGTGCCAGCAGCCACTTTAGTGGTGAAGCTTTCTTT. Its protein is CASSHFSGEAFF.

Only a few counts were recorded for this clonotype. DNA of the CDR3: TGTGCCAGCAGCTTAGGTTCCGGGACAGGGATTTACAATGAGCAGTTCTTC. Residues: CASSLGSGTGIYNEQFF. The rearrangement uses TRBV11-2 and TRBJ2-1, with TRBD1 matching 9 bases. Germline CDR1 reads SGHAT; CDR2 reads FQNNGV. The ends lost 1 base at V and 4 bases at J; junction bases unmatched: 8. The CDR3 runs 17 residues.

This clonotype appeared many times. The V and J genes are TRBV7-6 and TRBJ2-5; no firm D call. Germline CDR1 and CDR2: SGHVS and FNYEAQ. The CDR3 has 12 residues. V lost 4 bases, J lost 2 bases, and 5 bases lay in between. CDR3: CASSYSQETQYF. The DNA of the CDR3 is TGTGCCAGCAGCTATTCTCAAGAGACCCAGTACTTC.

This clonotype has just a few counts. This chain connects TRBV2 to TRBJ2-6; D unclear. V lost 6 bases, J lost 0 bases, and 9 bases lay in between. This CDR3 region has 15 residues. Germline lookup yields CDR1 SNHLY and CDR2 FYNNEI. The CDR3 nucleotides are TGTGCCAGCAGGGCTACAGACTCTGGGGCCAACGTCCTGACTTTC. It is translated as CASRATDSGANVLTF.

J is TRBJ2-5 and V is TRBV6-2 or TRBV6-3, with D perhaps matching TRBD2 (6 bases). The CDR3 consists of 12 residues. Germline V gene data show CDR1 as MNHEY and CDR2 as SVGEGT. V shed 8 bases and J shed 0 bases, with 7 bases lying between them. In DNA form, the CDR3 reads TGTGCCAGCTCGGGGGACCAAGAGACCCAGTACTTC. This sequence encodes CASSGDQETQYF.

The rearrangement links TRBV2 to TRBJ1-2; tentative D call: TRBD1 (5 bases). The CDR3 is made up of 13 amino acids. The germline V and J ends were trimmed by 8 bases and 3 bases, with 13 bases remaining between them. Germline-derived CDR1 and CDR2 are SNHLY and FYNNEI. The CDR3 sequence is CASRGGEDYGYTF. In DNA form, the CDR3 reads TGTGCCAGCCGTGGGGGAGAGGACTATGGCTACACCTTC.

This chain connects TRBV9 to TRBJ1-2, with D unclear. The CDR3 loop spans 11 amino acids. Germline CDR1 and CDR2: SGDLS and YYNGEE. V lost 4 bases to trimming and J lost 8 bases, with 9 bases between them. CDR3 region: CASSSLIGYTF. The CDR3 nucleotides are TGTGCCAGCAGCTCCCTGATAGGCTACACCTTC.

J is TRBJ1-2 and V is TRBV19; D is uncertain. The CDR3 totals 16 residues. The germline V gene has CDR1 LNHDA and CDR2 SQIVND (reference sequence). V was cut by 6 bases and J by 6 bases, with 23 bases left in between. In nucleotides, the CDR3 is TGTGCCAGTAGGGTCTCCGTCCTGCGGGTTCTGGATGGCTACACCTTC. Its translation is CASRVSVLRVLDGYTF. The full variable domain, with the rest looked up from reference TRBV19 and TRBJ1-2, is DGGITQSPKYLFRKEGQNVTLSCEQNLNHDAMYWYRQDPGQGLRLIYYSQIVNDFQKGDIAEGYSVSREKKESFPLTVTSAQKNPTAFYLCASRVSVLRVLDGYTFGSGTRLTVV.

This clonotype was detected a few times. This sequence joins TRBV6-5 and TRBJ2-1; no reliable D call. Germline CDR1 MNHEY, CDR2 SVGAGI. V lost 6 bases and J lost 8, with 14 bases in between. The CDR3 sequence is 13 residues long. The CDR3 sequence is CASRLQSGYEQFF. CDR3 coding DNA: TGTGCCAGCAGATTACAGTCCGGGTATGAGCAGTTCTTC.

This clonotype came up once. The chain is built from TRBV5-1 and TRBJ1-4; 10 nucleotides line up with TRBD1. V lost 5 bases and J lost 0; bases outside the gene matches: 13. The CDR3 is 19 amino acids. The germline V gene encodes CDR1 SGHRS and CDR2 YFSETQ. The CDR3 loop is CASSPKTGGADATNEKLFF. The CDR3 DNA sequence: TGCGCCAGCAGTCCGAAGACAGGGGGCGCCGATGCAACTAATGAAAAACTGTTTTTT.

This clonotype was detected a few times. The CDR3 is CASSGAGVTEAFF. For the CDR3, the DNA is TGTGCCAGCAGCGGAGCAGGGGTTACTGAAGCTTTCTTT. The chain has TRBV9 and TRBJ1-1; TRBD1 is a possible D gene (6 bases). The germline gives CDR1 SGDLS, CDR2 YYNGEE. The CDR3 is made up of 13 amino acids. V was cut by 3 bases and J by 5 bases, with 11 bases left in between.

This chain joins TRBV14 and TRBJ2-7; 7 bases agree with TRBD1. The CDR3 runs to 15 residues. The germline gives CDR1 SGHDN, CDR2 FVKESK. The V and J ends lost 1 base and 7 bases, in that order; junction bases with no gene match: 10. The CDR3 nucleotides are TGTGCCAGCAGCCAAGGGGGGACAGCGAGGGGGGAGCAGTACGTC. This codes for CASSQGGTARGEQYV.

The CDR3 loop reads CASSIGGGNNEQFF. The DNA for the CDR3 is TGTGCCAGTAGTATCGGCGGGGGAAACAATGAGCAGTTCTTC. The chain couples TRBV19 to TRBJ2-1; 7 positions agree with TRBD2. CDR3 length equals 14 residues. Unmatched junction bases numbered 4, after V lost 3 bases and J lost 5 bases. Germline loops: CDR1 LNHDA, CDR2 SQIVND (reference sequence).

This clonotype was counted many times. The chain recombines TRBV12-3 or TRBV12-4 with TRBJ1-2; 9 nucleotides match TRBD1. V gave up 3 bases and J gave up 7 bases; unmatched junction bases: 9. The CDR3 loop spans 15 amino acids. The CDR3 sequence: CASSLGRNRGPGYTF. CDR3 nucleotide sequence: TGTGCCAGCAGTTTGGGTCGGAACAGGGGGCCTGGCTACACCTTC.

This clonotype turned up a few times. The chain uses TRBV6-8 and TRBJ2-7, with D possibly matching TRBD1 (6 bases). Trimming stripped 0 bases from V and 7 bases from J, with 13 bases between. Germline values: CDR1 MNHGY, CDR2 SAAAGT. This CDR3 spans 14 amino acids. The DNA for the CDR3 is TGTGCCAGCAGTTACTCGGGCAGGGGCCAAGAGCAGTACTTC. Protein product: CASSYSGRGQEQYF.

The chain joins TRBV6-2 or TRBV6-3 to TRBJ2-7, with D perhaps matching TRBD1 or TRBD2 (5 bases each). This CDR3 contains 16 residues. V was shortened by 2 bases and J by 5 bases, with 19 bases between the two germline ends. In germline, CDR1 is MNHEY, CDR2 SVGEGT. CDR3 bases: TGTGCCAGCAGTTACCGGGACGGCTATGTTTGGGACGAGCAGTACGTC. Translating gives CASSYRDGYVWDEQYV.

This clonotype has at least ten counts. The V call is TRBV4-2, the J call TRBJ2-1; D not certain. The V gene's germline CDR1 is LGHNA and CDR2 YNFKEQ. The length of the CDR3 is 14 residues. The V gene lost 1 base and the J gene lost 8 bases, with 12 bases spanning the gap. As DNA, the CDR3 is TGTGCCAGCAGCCAAGCTCTTTCTGCAGATGAGCAGTTCTTC. Translated: CASSQALSADEQFF.

As regards this clonotype: The junction departs from the called germline gene at one end, perhaps through a read error. The genes are TRBV11-2 and TRBJ2-5; 9 bases line up with TRBD2. Germline CDR1 is SGHAT and CDR2 is FQNNGV. The CDR3 covers 15 residues. CDR3 protein: CASSSRTSEVETKYF. In nucleotides, the CDR3 is TGTGCCAGCAGCTCTCGGACTAGCGAAGTAGAGACCAAGTACTTC.

This clonotype was seen a few times. This rearrangement joins TRBV10-3 to TRBJ2-7; 9 positions agree with TRBD1. CDR3 size: 16 residues. Germline V lookup: CDR1 ENHRY, CDR2 SYGVKD. V was clipped by 0 bases and J by 7 bases; unmatched bases: 10. The CDR3 is CAISESAGQGPVEQYV. CDR3 DNA sequence: TGTGCCATCAGTGAGTCTGCGGGACAGGGTCCCGTAGAGCAGTACGTC.

The chain recombines TRBV28 with TRBJ2-1; 9 bases line up with TRBD2. Germline V gives CDR1 MDHEN, CDR2 SYDVKM. The CDR3 sequence is 15 residues long. Germline trimming cut 1 base from V and 7 bases from J; bases unmatched to any gene: 5. CDR3 DNA sequence: TGTGCCAGCAGTTTATTGCGGGGGGGCATTAATGAGCAGTTCTTC. Residues: CASSLLRGGINEQFF.

V is TRBV6-1 and J is TRBJ1-2; D may be TRBD1 (5 bases). From germline, CDR1 is MNHNS and CDR2 SASEGT. Trimming removed 2 bases at V and 2 bases at J, with 9 bases between. The CDR3 contains 14 residues. The CDR3 region is CASSEMGLNYGYTF. DNA for the CDR3: TGTGCCAGCAGTGAAATGGGACTCAACTATGGCTACACCTTC.

The chain couples TRBV19 to TRBJ1-2, with 9 nucleotides matching TRBD1. CDR3 size: 18 residues. Trimming removed 7 bases from V and 2 bases from J; junction bases left unmatched: 17. Germline V lookup: CDR1 LNHDA, CDR2 SQIVND (reference sequence). CDR3 loop: CASTPRFYSGTGNYGYTF. The CDR3 region has the DNA TGTGCCAGTACCCCAAGGTTTTATTCCGGGACAGGGAACTATGGCTACACCTTC.

The V and J genes are TRBV19 and TRBJ2-1; no reliable D call. Germline V gives CDR1 LNHDA, CDR2 SQIVND (reference sequence). Trimming removed 7 bases from V and 0 bases from J, with 13 bases in between. The CDR3 consists of 15 residues. The CDR3 sequence: CASTRSYSSYNEQFF. The DNA of the CDR3 is TGTGCCAGTACCCGGTCCTATAGCTCCTACAATGAGCAGTTCTTC.

The chain combines TRBV7-9 with TRBJ2-4; 10 nucleotides align to TRBD1. This CDR3 is built from 15 residues. The V segment lost 3 bases and the J segment 8 bases; nucleotides outside the gene matches: 7. Germline V gene lookup returns CDR1 SEHNR and CDR2 FQNEAQ (reference sequence). This CDR3 is CASSFRDRGRHIQYF. DNA of the CDR3: TGTGCCAGCAGCTTTCGGGACAGGGGAAGACACATTCAGTACTTC.